Sequencing of this TCR beta chain was carried out in a study of cytomegalovirus exposure and HLA in healthy donors. Remarks on this clone: Antigen: not known.

Whole-study results and caveats: At a 0.05 false discovery rate, a later analysis found 18,000 or so TCR beta sequences to be associated with HLA alleles. Reports credit the classifier with highly specific, highly sensitive diagnosis of cytomegalovirus status.

The PCR had 60 Vbeta and 13 Jbeta primers. Repertoires were generated with immunoSEQ multiplex PCR, while TCRdb's copy carries only in-frame clones and drops some. The sample yields around 100,000 clones, roughly four fifths seen once. The CDR3 extends over 16 amino acids. The ends lost 1 base at V and 3 bases at J; junction bases unmatched: 5. CDR1 and CDR2 (germline): SEHNR, FQNEAQ (reference sequence). Donors showed nominal health when sampled, although they likely had unrecorded immune exposures. The chain employs TRBV7-9 and TRBJ2-3, with 9 positions matching TRBD2. The sample comprised PBMCs. This sequence was found in a man aged 45 to 65 in good health and CMV-seronegative. CDR3 amino acids: CASSLGGSGRTDTQYF. Here the CDR3 DNA reads TGTGCCAGCAGCTTAGGTGGTAGCGGGAGAACAGATACGCAGTATTTT.